This T cell receptor beta chain was identified during a study of blood T cell repertoires in COVID-19 (TCRdb year 2020). At the level of the whole study: Collaborator samples came from the United States, Italy and Spain and covered acute and convalescent phases of COVID-19. HLA class I and class II types, where available, came from metadata supplied by the sample provider rather than from assay-based typing. Samples came from the ongoing ImmuneRACE study (first 160 participants) plus 1,254 subjects from 6 global collaborators. A de-identified subject ID, COVID-19 status, age in years and sex were almost always included in the sample metadata. The dataset comprised deeply sampled blood TCRbeta repertoires from subjects exposed to, actively infected with, or recovered from COVID-19. The repertoires were made available in a free public database intended to serve as a resource for research on the immune response to SARS-CoV-2. The prospective study material was composed of cDNA or gDNA derived from T cells, B-cell-depleted T cells, or PBMCs.

Collaborating institutions collected whole blood in K2EDTA tubes following their own protocols. For TCRbeta analysis, collaborators shipped samples in one of three forms: frozen whole blood, isolated PBMCs, or DNA extracted from either of those sample types. Study-level results and caveats: Clinical and demographic metadata were provided uncurated, with the amount varying by source and participant.

TCRbeta CDR3 regions were amplified from genomic DNA by means of the immunoSEQ Assay, a bias-controlled multiplex PCR. The original pipeline was this. The number of nucleated cells in each sample was estimated from the amplification of reference gene primers within the assay. To quantify the absolute abundance of each unique TCRbeta CDR3 rearrangement, sequence reads were collapsed and filtered. Productive Simpson clonality was computed per sample as the square root of Simpson's diversity index over productive rearrangements. TCRdb carries this immuneACCESS record with in-frame sequences only. Its versions omit some clonotypes, under half of them owing to an unresolved V gene in the studies checked, with the rest unexplained. The V and J calls and clone size come from that table; D and trimming were worked out from the DNA. The sample yields about 310,000 clones; around 87% were counted once. Jointly, the top ten make up about 1.2% of the sample.

The CDR3 contains 16 residues, cysteine and phenylalanine counted. The only DNA kept is the CDR3, 48 bases in frame from the first base. The junction shows trimming of 4 bases on V and 0 bases on J, and the gene matches do not reach 2 bases of it. The germline V gene gives CDR1 as ENHRY and CDR2 as SYGVKD. Points on this clone: Its antigen specificity is not known. Base-call qualities are not available, and no considerably larger clone is one nucleotide away.

The clonotype originates from a man in his 70s with acute or convalescent COVID-19. The rearrangement combines TRBV10-3 with TRBJ2-1; 11 central bases correspond to TRBD1. Sequencing was carried out using peripheral blood. The DNA sequence follows: TGTGCCATCAGTGGGGGGACAGGGGGCTCCTACAATGAGCAGTTCTTC. Its translation reads: CAISGGTGGSYNEQFF.